This TCR beta chain stems from a study of identifying expanded T cells in peripheral blood. Study results and caveats: Technical replicates showed about 1.1 changed clones; approximately 2 weeks 15 to 20; four weeks 19. Two-week clone count variance significantly increased as total template count grew.

A note on this clone: As yet, its antigen is unknown.

V lost 1 base, J lost 3 bases, and 13 bases lay in between. Germline lookup yields CDR1 SGHRS and CDR2 YFSETQ. This CDR3 contains 15 residues. During the collection period, no donor immune events like infections were recorded. Profiled with immunoSEQ multiplex PCR; TCRdb holds only in-frame clones, not every one. The profile covers some 75,000 clones, with approximately 87% appearing a single time and more than 3% taken by the ten largest. The rearrangement joins TRBV5-1 to TRBJ1-1; no clear D. This TCR derives from a person aged 18 to 75 in good health. The source material was blood. CDR3 bases: TGCGCCAGCAGCTTGTGGGGTGGGGAGGACACTGAAGCTTTCTTT. Encoded protein: CASSLWGGEDTEAFF.